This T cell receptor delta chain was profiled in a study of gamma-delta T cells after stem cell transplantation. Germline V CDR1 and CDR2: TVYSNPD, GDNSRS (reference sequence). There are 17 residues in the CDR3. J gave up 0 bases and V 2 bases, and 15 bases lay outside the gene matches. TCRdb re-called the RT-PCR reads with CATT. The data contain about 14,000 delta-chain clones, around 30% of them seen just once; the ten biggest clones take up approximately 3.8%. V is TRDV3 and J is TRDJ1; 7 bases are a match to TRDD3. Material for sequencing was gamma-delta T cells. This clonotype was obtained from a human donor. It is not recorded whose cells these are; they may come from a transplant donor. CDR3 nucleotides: TGTGCCTTTCCGGCTACCGAGGGGATAACGGACACCGATAAACTCATCTTT. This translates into CAFPATEGITDTDKLIF.